This T cell receptor (beta chain) comes out of a study of blood T cells in healthy people across ages. For the study at large: Per every two T cells, about one barcoded beta molecule was captured by template switching.

Donors gave 8 to 10 milliliters of peripheral blood apiece. Each sample yielded at least 6 million isolated PBMCs. This clonotype appeared many times. Alongside a J-beta primer mix, a sample-barcoded 5' primer served in a second PCR lasting roughly 7 to 11 cycles. Each CDR3 protein is one row after TCRdb ran MiXCR on the 5' RACE reads. Altogether approximately 2,000,000 distinct CDR3 sequences are present, about two fifths being singletons, with the ten largest covering about 21%. The CDR3 contains 14 residues. The germline CDR1 and CDR2 sequences are SGHTA and FQGNSA. The V segment lost 4 bases and the J segment 3 bases; nucleotides outside the gene matches: 5.

The TCR comes from a human donor in good health. The sequenced sample was blood. The chain combines TRBV7-2 with TRBJ1-2; TRBD1 aligns across 7 bases. As DNA, the CDR3 is TGTGCCAGCAGCTCGGGACAGCTACACTATGGCTACACCTTC. Translated: CASSSGQLHYGYTF.